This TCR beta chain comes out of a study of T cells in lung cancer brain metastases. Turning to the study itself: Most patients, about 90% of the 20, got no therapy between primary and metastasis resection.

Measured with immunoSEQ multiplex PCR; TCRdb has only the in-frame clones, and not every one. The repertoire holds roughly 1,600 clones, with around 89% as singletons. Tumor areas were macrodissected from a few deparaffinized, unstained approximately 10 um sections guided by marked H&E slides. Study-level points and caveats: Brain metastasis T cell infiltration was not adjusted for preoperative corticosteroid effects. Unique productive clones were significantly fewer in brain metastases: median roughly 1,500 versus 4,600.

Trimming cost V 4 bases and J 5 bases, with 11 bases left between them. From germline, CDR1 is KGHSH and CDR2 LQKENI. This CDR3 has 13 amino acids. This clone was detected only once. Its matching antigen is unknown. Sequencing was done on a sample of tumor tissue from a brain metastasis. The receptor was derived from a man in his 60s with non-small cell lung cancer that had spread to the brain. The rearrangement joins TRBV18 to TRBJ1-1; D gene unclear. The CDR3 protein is CASSLGYYTEAFF. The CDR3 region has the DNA TGTGCCAGCTCACTAGGATATTATACTGAAGCTTTCTTT.